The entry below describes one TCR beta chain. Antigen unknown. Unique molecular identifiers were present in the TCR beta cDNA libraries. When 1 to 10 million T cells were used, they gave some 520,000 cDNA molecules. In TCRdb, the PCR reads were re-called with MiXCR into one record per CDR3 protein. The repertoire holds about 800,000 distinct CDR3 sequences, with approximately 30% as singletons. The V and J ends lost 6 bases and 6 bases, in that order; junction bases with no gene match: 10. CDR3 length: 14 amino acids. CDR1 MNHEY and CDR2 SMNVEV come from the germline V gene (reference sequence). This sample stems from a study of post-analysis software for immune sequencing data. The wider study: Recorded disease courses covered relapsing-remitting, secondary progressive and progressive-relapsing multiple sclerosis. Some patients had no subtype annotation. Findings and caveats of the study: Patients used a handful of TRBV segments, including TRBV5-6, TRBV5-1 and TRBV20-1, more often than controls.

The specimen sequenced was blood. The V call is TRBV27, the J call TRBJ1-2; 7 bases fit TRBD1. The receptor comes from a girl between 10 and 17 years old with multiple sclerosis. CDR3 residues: CASRSSGGSDGYTF. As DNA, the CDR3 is TGTGCCAGCAGATCTTCAGGGGGATCGGATGGCTACACCTTC.